This T cell receptor (beta chain) stems from a study of blood T cell repertoires in COVID-19. At the level of the study: In each case, the material was cDNA or gDNA derived from T cells, B-cell-depleted T cells, or PBMCs.

Membership in each cohort depended on participant-reported clinical history. Before being deemed recovered, Cohort 3 donors had two negative PCRs, clearance, or symptom resolution. In the authors' workflow: Reference gene primer amplification yielded estimated nucleated cell counts. Profiled with immunoSEQ multiplex PCR; TCRdb holds only in-frame clones, not every one. V, J and clone size derive from that table, while D and trimming were established from the DNA sequence. This repertoire shows about 300,000 clones, approximately 90% found once; its top ten account for around 5.9%. The CDR3 spans 14 residues. V gave up 2 bases and J gave up 1 base; unmatched junction bases: 0. Germline V gene lookup returns CDR1 SGHRS and CDR2 YFSETQ.

The TCR was taken from a woman in her twenties or thirties who had recovered from COVID-19. The chain carries TRBV5-1 and TRBJ2-5, with 9 bases aligning to TRBD1. The sequenced sample consisted of PBMCs or T cells enriched from blood (not recorded which). Here the CDR3 DNA reads TGCGCCAGCAGCTTACAGGGGGCCCAAGAGACCCAGTACTTC. The encoded protein is CASSLQGAQETQYF.